The 17 T cell receptor beta chains presented below share a single source sample, sequenced in a study of blood T cells in healthy people across ages. Alongside a J-beta primer mix, a sample-barcoded 5' primer served in a second PCR lasting about 7 to 11 cycles. Each CDR3 protein gets one entry after TCRdb re-called the 5' RACE reads with MiXCR. The sample records about 970,000 distinct CDR3 sequences, about 51% being singletons. Input material: blood. Source of these receptors: a woman in her fifties or sixties in good health.

This clonotype was seen a handful of times. V usage is TRBV5-1 and J usage is TRBJ2-3; D is possibly TRBD2 (5 bases). Deletions cut 4 bases from V and 2 bases from J, with 14 bases between. The CDR3 length is 15 residues. Germline lookup yields CDR1 SGHRS and CDR2 YFSETQ. Written as DNA, the CDR3 is TGCGCCAGCAGCCAGACAACGGGGTTCACAGATACGCAGTATTTT. Translated: CASSQTTGFTDTQYF. The variable domain in full, completed from reference TRBV5-1 and TRBJ2-3, reads KAGVTQTPRYLIKTRGQQVTLSCSPISGHRSVSWYQQTPGQGLQFLFEYFSETQRNKGNFPGRFSGRQFSNSRSEMNVSTLELGDSALYLCASSQTTGFTDTQYFGPGTRLTVL.

This clonotype was counted a few times. This chain connects TRBV6-5 to TRBJ2-3; D unresolved. The CDR3 contains 16 residues. With 4 bases removed from V and 0 bases from J, the gap between germline ends came to 14 bases. Germline loops: CDR1 MNHEY, CDR2 SVGAGI. CDR3: CASSSPRTDSTDTQYF. The CDR3 bases are TGTGCCAGCAGTTCCCCTAGGACGGATAGCACAGATACGCAGTATTTT.

The chain joins TRBV12-5 to TRBJ2-1, with a possible D match to TRBD1 (6 bases). V lost 2 bases, J lost 6 bases, and 11 bases lay in between. The germline gives CDR1 LGHNT, CDR2 FRNRAP. The CDR3 covers 14 residues. The CDR3: CASGLSDRFNEQFF. CDR3 DNA: TGTGCTAGTGGTTTGTCGGACAGATTCAATGAGCAGTTCTTC.

This clonotype was seen a few times. The rearrangement uses TRBV20-1 and TRBJ2-5; D is unclear. From germline, CDR1 is DFQATT and CDR2 SNEGSKA (reference sequence). There are 16 residues in the CDR3. Between the trimmed V and J ends, which lost 4 bases and 1 base, there was a span of 19 bases. This CDR3 is CSAKDPATTTQETQYF. The CDR3 region has the DNA TGCAGTGCTAAGGATCCCGCGACAACCACCCAAGAGACCCAGTACTTC.

This clonotype was picked up a small number of times. The chain uses TRBV7-9 and TRBJ1-5; D unresolved. Trimming removed 5 bases from V and 1 base from J, with 12 bases in between. Germline CDR1 and CDR2: SEHNR and FQNEAQ (reference sequence). CDR3 size: 15 residues. This CDR3 is CASSRLSESNQPQHF. As DNA, the CDR3 is TGTGCCAGCAGCCGGTTATCAGAAAGCAATCAGCCCCAGCATTTT. Filled out from reference TRBV7-9 and TRBJ1-5, the complete variable domain reads DTGVSQNPRHKITKRGQNVTFRCDPISEHNRLYWYRQTLGQGPEFLTYFQNEAQLEKSRLLSDRFSAERPKGSFSTLEIQRTEQGDSAMYLCASSRLSESNQPQHFGDGTRLSIL.

The table lists this clonotype with many counts. The chain carries TRBV7-2 and TRBJ2-7, with no clear D. Germline assignment: CDR1 SGHTA and CDR2 FQGNSA. The V end lost 0 bases, the J end lost 0 bases, and 9 bases lay between the germline ends. The CDR3 totals 15 residues. The CDR3 DNA is TGTGCCAGCAGCTTAGCAATTGCGGCCTCCTACGAGCAGTACTTC. The encoded protein is CASSLAIAASYEQYF.

This clonotype was observed a handful of times. The genes are TRBV2 and TRBJ2-7; 8 bases fit TRBD2. The CDR3 has 16 residues. Germline V gene lookup returns CDR1 SNHLY and CDR2 FYNNEI. The trim removed 3 bases at V and 3 bases at J, leaving 10 bases unmatched. The CDR3 nucleotides are TGTGCCAGCAGTGACGGACTAAGCGGGAGAATCTACGAGCAGTACTTC. Residues: CASSDGLSGRIYEQYF.

In the case of this clonotype: A much larger clonotype is one base distant, so this may be a read error. The chain is built from TRBV7-9 and TRBJ2-4; the match to TRBD2 covers 14 bases. The J call may be mistaken, given a closer DNA end match to TRBJ2-5. This CDR3 is 16 amino acids long. The germline CDR1 and CDR2 sequences are SEHNR and FQNEAQ (reference sequence). CDR3 amino acids: CASSSGTSGSGETQYF. The CDR3 nucleotides read TGTGCCAGCAGCTCCGGGACTAGCGGGAGCGGGGAGACCCAGTACTTC.

The genes are TRBV28 and TRBJ2-5; D ambiguous. The CDR3 is 14 amino acids. From germline, CDR1 is MDHEN and CDR2 SYDVKM. V shed 4 bases and J shed 8 bases, with 17 bases lying between them. The CDR3 sequence is CASSSNSARLTQYF. The CDR3 bases are TGTGCCAGCAGTTCCAATTCAGCCCGGCTAACCCAGTACTTC. The full variable domain, in which reference TRBV28 and TRBJ2-5 provide the parts outside the CDR3, is DVKVTQSSRYLVKRTGEKVFLECVQDMDHENMFWYRQDPGLGLRLIYFSYDVKMKEKGDIPEGYSVSREKKERFSLILESASTNQTSMYLCASSSNSARLTQYFGPGTRLLVL.

This CDR3 is CASRATGRYNSPLHF. The CDR3 region has the DNA TGTGCCAGCAGAGCGACAGGGAGGTATAATTCACCCCTCCACTTT. The chain recombines TRBV7-2 with TRBJ1-6; 7 bases are a match to TRBD1. The CDR3 totals 15 residues. The J segment lost 4 bases and the V segment lost 6 bases, leaving 6 bases of the junction unmatched. Germline V CDR1 and CDR2: SGHTA, FQGNSA. The full variable domain, in which reference TRBV7-2 and TRBJ1-6 provide the parts outside the CDR3, is GAGVSQSPSNKVTEKGKDVELRCDPISGHTALYWYRQSLGQGLEFLIYFQGNSAPDKSGLPSDRFSAERTGGSVSTLTIQRTQQEDSAVYLCASRATGRYNSPLHFGNGTRLTVT.

The chain employs TRBV5-1 and TRBJ2-7; D possibly corresponds to TRBD2 (6 bases). V lost 2 bases and J lost 6, with 12 bases in between. CDR1 and CDR2 (germline): SGHRS, YFSETQ. This CDR3 spans 13 amino acids. CDR3 DNA sequence: TGCGCCAGCAGCTTCGGGGGAGGCTGCGAGCAGTACTTC. Translation gives CASSFGGGCEQYF. The full variable domain, in which reference TRBV5-1 and TRBJ2-7 provide the parts outside the CDR3, is KAGVTQTPRYLIKTRGQQVTLSCSPISGHRSVSWYQQTPGQGLQFLFEYFSETQRNKGNFPGRFSGRQFSNSRSEMNVSTLELGDSALYLCASSFGGGCEQYFGPGTRLTVT.

The V and J genes are TRBV28 and TRBJ2-7; the match to TRBD1 covers 7 bases. The CDR3 length is 15 residues. The V gene's germline CDR1 is MDHEN and CDR2 SYDVKM. Unmatched junction bases numbered 9, after V lost 6 bases and J lost 1 base. The CDR3 loop reads CASSPRQDRSYEQYF. DNA for the CDR3: TGTGCCAGCAGCCCGCGACAGGACAGGTCCTACGAGCAGTACTTC.

This chain joins TRBV14 and TRBJ2-1; 9 bases line up with TRBD1. Looked up from germline, CDR1 is SGHDN and CDR2 is FVKESK. The CDR3 length is 17 residues. Germline trimming cut 2 bases from V and 7 bases from J; bases unmatched to any gene: 12. The CDR3 spells CASSQTRPGTGLNEQFF. CDR3 DNA sequence: TGTGCCAGCAGCCAAACCCGACCAGGGACAGGGCTGAATGAGCAGTTCTTC.

The V and J genes are TRBV5-1 and TRBJ1-1; TRBD1 matches at 7 bases. The germline CDR1 and CDR2 sequences are SGHRS and YFSETQ. The CDR3 has 16 residues. V shed 0 bases and J 0 bases; nucleotides not matched to a gene: 5. CDR3 in DNA: TGCGCCAGCAGCTTGGTAACAGGGGCCCTGAACACTGAAGCTTTCTTT. Protein sequence: CASSLVTGALNTEAFF. Drawing the rest from reference TRBV5-1 and TRBJ1-1, the complete variable domain is KAGVTQTPRYLIKTRGQQVTLSCSPISGHRSVSWYQQTPGQGLQFLFEYFSETQRNKGNFPGRFSGRQFSNSRSEMNVSTLELGDSALYLCASSLVTGALNTEAFFGQGTRLTVV.

The chain is built from TRBV4-1 and TRBJ2-1; TRBD2 might be the D (6 bases). Germline assignment: CDR1 MGHRA and CDR2 YSYEKL. Trimming took 1 base from V and 4 from J, leaving 14 bases between them. The CDR3 is 16 amino acids. Here the CDR3 reads CASSQGVPSAYNEQFF. CDR3 DNA: TGCGCCAGCAGCCAAGGAGTCCCTAGCGCGTACAATGAGCAGTTCTTC.

This clonotype showed up just once. The V call is TRBV4-1, the J call TRBJ2-4; 7 nucleotides align to TRBD1. TRBJ2-7 explains the end of the DNA better; the J call may be wrong. CDR3 size: 17 residues. CDR1 is MGHRA and CDR2 is YSYEKL in the germline V gene. The CDR3 here is CASSQGSRGSWSFEQYF. In nucleotides, the CDR3 is TGCGCCAGCAGCCAGGGTAGCAGGGGGTCTTGGAGTTTCGAGCAGTACTTC.

This clonotype was seen ten or more times. The J gene is TRBJ2-7, the V gene TRBV4-1; D is unresolved. The germline V gene has CDR1 MGHRA and CDR2 YSYEKL. Trimming removed 4 bases from V and 3 bases from J, with 10 bases in between. The CDR3 is made up of 13 amino acids. CDR3 residues: CASSPVSNYEQYF. Here the CDR3 DNA reads TGCGCCAGCAGCCCTGTAAGCAACTACGAGCAGTACTTC.